One TCR beta chain is described in this entry. What it recognizes is unknown. ViraFEST used viral peptide pools to expand antigen-specific CD4+ T cells before sequencing. Upon completion of around eleven days in culture, CD4+ T cells were isolated. Participants each got two BNT162b2 or mRNA-1273 vaccine doses. Repertoires were generated with immunoSEQ multiplex PCR, while TCRdb's copy carries only in-frame clones and drops some. Of about 59,000 clones listed, roughly 80% are singletons. These data come from a study of vaccination effects on CD4 cells after COVID-19. Study-wide background: Relative to the second dose, post-vaccine samples were obtained a median of 72 days later.

CDR3 length equals 19 residues. In germline, CDR1 is KGHSH, CDR2 LQKENI. With 2 bases clipped from V and 4 bases from J, the junction kept 14 bases outside the gene matches. The chain has TRBV18 and TRBJ2-6, with 7 nucleotides matching TRBD2. This sequence was found in a human donor who received a COVID-19 vaccine. The sequences come from CD4+ T cells from PBMCs cultured with HCoV-OC43 spike peptides, collected after COVID-19 vaccination. Subset indicated: HCoV-OC43 spike overlapping peptide pool stimulation. The CDR3 bases are TGTGCCAGCTCACCATTGCTAGCGGACCTAAGGGTGGGGGCCAACGTCCTGACTTTC. It yields the protein CASSPLLADLRVGANVLTF.